This TCR beta chain was retrieved from a study of identical twins. Study-wide results and limits: Insertion counts were lower in abundant cord blood beta clonotypes, a trend that memory repertoires did not show.

TCRdb re-analysed the 5' RACE reads in MiXCR, keeping a single row per CDR3 protein. In the table there are 500,000 or so distinct CDR3 sequences, about 20% of which are singletons. The CDR3 has 15 residues. The V and J ends lost 6 bases and 6 bases respectively, with 18 bases between them. Many counts were recorded for this clonotype. No antigen is known for it. These same records also appear under a second study, on T cells expressing NK-cell markers. That study reports: With respect to HCMV, seven of the eight sequenced donors were seropositive, and one was seronegative. These clonotypes additionally ranked first within the CD3+CD56-NKG2C+ fraction of several donors.

The source is a woman under 30 in good health. This rearrangement joins TRBV12-3 or TRBV12-4 to TRBJ2-1; D unresolved. Sequenced sample: CD4+ T cells sorted from blood. CDR3 protein: CASRPYGPVSNEQFF. For the CDR3, the DNA is TGTGCCAGCAGACCCTACGGACCCGTTAGCAATGAGCAGTTCTTC.